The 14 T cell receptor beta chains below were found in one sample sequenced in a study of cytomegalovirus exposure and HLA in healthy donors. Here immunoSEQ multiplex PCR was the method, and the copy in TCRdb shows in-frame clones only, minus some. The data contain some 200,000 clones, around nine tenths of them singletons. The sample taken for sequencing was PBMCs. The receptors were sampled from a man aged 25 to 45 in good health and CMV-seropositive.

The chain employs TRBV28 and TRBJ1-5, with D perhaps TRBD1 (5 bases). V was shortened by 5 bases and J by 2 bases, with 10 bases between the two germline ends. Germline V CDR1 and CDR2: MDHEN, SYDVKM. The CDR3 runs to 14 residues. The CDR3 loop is CASSQGWGNQPQHF. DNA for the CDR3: TGTGCCAGCAGTCAGGGTTGGGGCAATCAGCCCCAGCATTTT.

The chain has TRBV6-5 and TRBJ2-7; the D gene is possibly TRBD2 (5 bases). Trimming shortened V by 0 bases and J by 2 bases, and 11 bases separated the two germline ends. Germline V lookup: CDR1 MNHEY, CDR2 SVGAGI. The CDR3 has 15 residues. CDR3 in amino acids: CASSYSSAGAYEQYF. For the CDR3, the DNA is TGTGCCAGCAGTTACTCCTCCGCCGGGGCCTACGAGCAGTACTTC.

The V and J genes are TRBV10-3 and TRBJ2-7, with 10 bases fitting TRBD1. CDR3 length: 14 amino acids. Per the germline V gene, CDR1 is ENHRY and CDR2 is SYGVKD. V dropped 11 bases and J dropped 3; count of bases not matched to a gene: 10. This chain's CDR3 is CAVRGDRGIYEQYF. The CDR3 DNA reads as TGTGCCGTCCGTGGGGACAGGGGTATCTACGAGCAGTACTTC.

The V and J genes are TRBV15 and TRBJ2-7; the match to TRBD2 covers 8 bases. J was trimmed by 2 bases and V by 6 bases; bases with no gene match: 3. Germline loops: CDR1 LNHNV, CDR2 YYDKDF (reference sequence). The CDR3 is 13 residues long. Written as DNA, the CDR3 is TGTGCCACCAGTCCCGGGAGGGCCTACGAGCAGTACTTC. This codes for CATSPGRAYEQYF.

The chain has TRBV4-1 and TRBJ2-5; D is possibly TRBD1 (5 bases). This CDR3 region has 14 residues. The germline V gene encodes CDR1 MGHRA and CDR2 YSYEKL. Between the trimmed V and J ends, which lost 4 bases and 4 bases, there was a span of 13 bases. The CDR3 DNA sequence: TGCGCCAGCAGCCTCAGGGTGCGGTTAGAGACCCAGTACTTC. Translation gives CASSLRVRLETQYF.

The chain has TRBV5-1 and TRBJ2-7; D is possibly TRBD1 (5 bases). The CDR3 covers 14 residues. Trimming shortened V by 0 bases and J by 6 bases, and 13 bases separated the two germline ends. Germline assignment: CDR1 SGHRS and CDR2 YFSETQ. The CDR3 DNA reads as TGCGCCAGCAGCTTGGCCCGGACAATAGGCGAGCAGTACTTC. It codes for CASSLARTIGEQYF.

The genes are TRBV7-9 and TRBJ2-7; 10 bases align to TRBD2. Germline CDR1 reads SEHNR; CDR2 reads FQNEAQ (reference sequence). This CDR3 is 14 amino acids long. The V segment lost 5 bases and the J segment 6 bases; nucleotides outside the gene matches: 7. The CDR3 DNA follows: TGTGCCAGCAGCCTCAGCGGGAGGGCGAGCGAGCAGTACTTC. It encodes CASSLSGRASEQYF.

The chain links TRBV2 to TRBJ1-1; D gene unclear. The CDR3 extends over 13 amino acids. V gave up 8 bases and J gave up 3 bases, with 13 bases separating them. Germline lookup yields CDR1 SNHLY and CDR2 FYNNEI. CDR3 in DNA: TGTGCCAGCGGGCAGACCCCTGACACTGAAGCTTTCTTT. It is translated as CASGQTPDTEAFF.

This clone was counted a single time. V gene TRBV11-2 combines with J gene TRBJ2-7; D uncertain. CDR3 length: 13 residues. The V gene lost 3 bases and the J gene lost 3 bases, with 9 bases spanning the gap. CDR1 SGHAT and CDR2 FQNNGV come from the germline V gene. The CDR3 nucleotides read TGTGCCAGCAGCTTGGGGAATAACTACGAGCAGTACTTC. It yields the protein CASSLGNNYEQYF.

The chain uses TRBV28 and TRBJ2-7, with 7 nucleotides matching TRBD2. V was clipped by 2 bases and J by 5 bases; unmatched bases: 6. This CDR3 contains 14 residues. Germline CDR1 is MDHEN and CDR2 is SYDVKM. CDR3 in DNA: TGTGCCAGCAGTTTAACTGCGGGAGTGAACGAGCAGTACTTC. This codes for CASSLTAGVNEQYF.

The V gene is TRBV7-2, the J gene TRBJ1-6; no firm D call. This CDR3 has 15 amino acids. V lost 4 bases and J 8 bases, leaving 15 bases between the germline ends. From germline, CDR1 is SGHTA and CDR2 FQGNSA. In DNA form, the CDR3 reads TGTGCCAGCAGCTCGGGAAGACGGGTTGATTCACCCCTCCACTTT. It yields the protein CASSSGRRVDSPLHF.

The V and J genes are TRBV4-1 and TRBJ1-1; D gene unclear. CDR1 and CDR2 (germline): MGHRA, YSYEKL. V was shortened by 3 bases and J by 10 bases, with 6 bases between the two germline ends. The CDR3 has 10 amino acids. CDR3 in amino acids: CASSQAGAFF. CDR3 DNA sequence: TGCGCCAGCAGCCAGGCTGGAGCTTTCTTT.

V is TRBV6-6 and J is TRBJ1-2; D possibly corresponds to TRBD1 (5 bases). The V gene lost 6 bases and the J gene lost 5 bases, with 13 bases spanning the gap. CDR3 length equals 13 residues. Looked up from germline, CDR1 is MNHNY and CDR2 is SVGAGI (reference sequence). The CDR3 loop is CASRLDSAYGYTF. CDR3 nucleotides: TGTGCCAGCAGGCTAGACAGTGCGTATGGCTACACCTTC.

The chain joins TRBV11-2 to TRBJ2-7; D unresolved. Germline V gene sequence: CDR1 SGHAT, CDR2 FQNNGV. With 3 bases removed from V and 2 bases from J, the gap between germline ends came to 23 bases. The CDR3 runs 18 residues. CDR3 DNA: TGTGCCAGCAGCTTTACCTCGATAAGGTCGGGCCTTACCTACGAGCAGTACTTC. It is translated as CASSFTSIRSGLTYEQYF.